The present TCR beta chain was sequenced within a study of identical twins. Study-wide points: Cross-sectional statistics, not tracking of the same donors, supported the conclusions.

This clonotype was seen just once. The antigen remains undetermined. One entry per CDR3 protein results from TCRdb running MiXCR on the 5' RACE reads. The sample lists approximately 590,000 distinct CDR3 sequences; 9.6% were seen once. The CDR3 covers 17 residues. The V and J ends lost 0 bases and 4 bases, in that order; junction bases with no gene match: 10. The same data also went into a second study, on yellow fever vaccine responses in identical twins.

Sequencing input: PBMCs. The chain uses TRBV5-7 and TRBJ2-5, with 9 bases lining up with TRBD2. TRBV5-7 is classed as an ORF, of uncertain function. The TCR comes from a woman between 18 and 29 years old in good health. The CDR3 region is CASSLAGSGGNLETQYF. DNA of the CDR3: TGTGCCAGCAGCTTGGCCGGCAGCGGGGGGAATTTAGAGACCCAGTACTTC.